The rows below give T cell receptor beta chains drawn from one sample of a study of blood T cell repertoires in COVID-19. TCRdb keeps only in-frame clones here, not all; method: immunoSEQ multiplex PCR. The sample consists of 150,000 to 250,000 clones, 70% to 85% of them appearing once. Sequencing used peripheral blood. All receptors derive from a human donor with acute or convalescent COVID-19. The donor label of this sample is uncertain. Both conserved end residues are part of each CDR3. A D gene is named only where the DNA matches it firmly. Size tells how often a clone was seen (once, few, many) or the class of an expanded clone, and some rows leave it out.

CDR3 protein	CDR3 DNA	CDR3 length	clone size	V gene	J gene	D gene
CASSLGGTPQGRYYGYTF	TGTGCCAGCAGTCTCGGGGGGACACCTCAGGGGCGTTACTATGGCTACACCTTC	18	NA	TRBV6-6	TRBJ1-2	NA
CASSPRSPYTGELFF	TGTGCCAGCAGCCCCCGTAGCCCTTACACCGGGGAGCTGTTTTTT	15	NA	TRBV7-9	TRBJ2-2	NA
CASSPPSLAGELFF	TGTGCCAGCTCACCACCCAGTCTTGCCGGGGAGCTGTTTTTT	14	NA	TRBV18	TRBJ2-2	NA
CASDRGSGDGYTF	TGCGCCAGCGACCGGGGTTCGGGCGATGGCTACACCTTC	13	NA	TRBV5-1	TRBJ1-2	NA
CASRKALAAPYNEQFF	TGTGCCAGCAGGAAGGCCTTAGCGGCCCCCTACAATGAGCAGTTCTTC	16	NA	TRBV2	TRBJ2-1	NA
CASSLPYLTDTQYF	TGTGCCAGCAGCTTGCCCTACCTCACAGATACGCAGTATTTT	14	few	TRBV7-9	TRBJ2-3	NA
CAWSDGSRGGLGYTF	TGTGCCTGGAGTGATGGTAGTAGAGGGGGCCTAGGCTACACCTTC	15	few	TRBV30	TRBJ1-2	TRBD1
CASSLRENTEAFF	TGTGCCAGCAGCTTACGGGAGAACACTGAAGCTTTCTTT	13	NA	TRBV11-2	TRBJ1-1	NA
CASSSGWGERETQYF	TGTGCCAGCAGCTCGGGGTGGGGGGAGAGAGAGACCCAGTACTTC	15	NA	TRBV7-6	TRBJ2-5	NA
CASSEGTVSSYEQYF	TGTGCCAGCAGCGAGGGGACAGTAAGCTCCTACGAGCAGTACTTC	15	NA	TRBV3-1/TRBV3-2	TRBJ2-7	TRBD1
CAWTGPNTGELFF	TGTGCCTGGACCGGTCCGAACACCGGGGAGCTGTTTTTT	13	NA	TRBV30	TRBJ2-2	NA
CASSPSGGPNQPQHF	TGCGCCAGCAGCCCGTCCGGGGGGCCCAATCAGCCCCAGCATTTT	15	NA	TRBV5-1	TRBJ1-5	NA
CASSRQLSGANVLTF	TGTGCCAGCAGTCGACAGCTATCTGGGGCCAACGTCCTGACTTTC	15	few	TRBV9	TRBJ2-6	NA
CASLTPSGNTIYF	TGTGCCAGCCTGACTCCCTCTGGAAACACCATATATTTT	13	NA	TRBV28	TRBJ1-3	NA
CASSLAVNQPQHF	TGTGCCAGCTCACTAGCGGTTAATCAGCCCCAGCATTTT	13	NA	TRBV18	TRBJ1-5	NA
CASSPSSGFEAFF	TGTGCCAGCAGCCCATCTTCCGGGTTTGAAGCTTTCTTT	13	NA	TRBV5-4	TRBJ1-1	NA
CASSPPSGGSYNEQFF	TGTGCCAGCTCTCCTCCTAGCGGGGGCTCCTACAATGAGCAGTTCTTC	16	few	TRBV18	TRBJ2-1	TRBD2
CAWSFETGTEKLFF	TGTGCCTGGAGTTTTGAGACAGGGACTGAAAAACTGTTTTTT	14	NA	TRBV30	TRBJ1-4	TRBD1
CASSQDWLAGSGEQFF	TGTGCCAGCAGCCAAGATTGGCTAGCGGGGAGTGGTGAGCAGTTCTTC	16	NA	TRBV4-2	TRBJ2-1	TRBD2
CASSSVYQPQHF	TGTGCCAGCAGTTCTGTTTATCAGCCCCAGCATTTT	12	NA	TRBV6-2/TRBV6-3	TRBJ1-5	NA
CASSADPGQGDSPLHF	TGCGCCAGCAGCGCAGATCCGGGACAGGGGGATTCACCCCTCCACTTT	16	NA	TRBV5-1	TRBJ1-6	TRBD1
CSASEGAGGPRDEQFF	TGCAGTGCTAGTGAAGGGGCGGGAGGGCCTAGGGATGAGCAGTTCTTC	16	NA	TRBV20-1	TRBJ2-1	TRBD2
CASSLSGGPGELFF	TGTGCCAGCAGCTTGAGCGGGGGGCCCGGGGAGCTGTTTTTT	14	NA	TRBV3-1/TRBV3-2	TRBJ2-2	TRBD2
CASSQDFMNTEAFF	TGCGCCAGCAGTCAAGACTTCATGAACACTGAAGCTTTCTTT	14	NA	TRBV23-1	TRBJ1-1	NA
CASSSDSIYEQYF	TGTGCCAGCAGTAGTGACTCTATATACGAGCAGTACTTC	13	NA	TRBV6-2/TRBV6-3	TRBJ2-7	NA
CASSEQGGDTQYF	TGTGCCAGCAGTGAGCAGGGGGGAGATACGCAGTATTTT	13	few	TRBV6-1	TRBJ2-3	NA
CASSLGQSNTEAFF	TGTGCCAGCAGCTTAGGACAGTCCAACACTGAAGCTTTCTTT	14	NA	TRBV6-5	TRBJ1-1	NA
CASMTSGRVETQYF	TGTGCCAGCATGACTAGCGGGAGGGTTGAGACCCAGTACTTC	14	NA	TRBV21-1	TRBJ2-5	NA
CSVILITGSETQYF	TGCAGCGTAATCCTCATTACAGGGTCGGAGACCCAGTACTTC	14	NA	TRBV29-1	TRBJ2-5	NA
CASRTRNTIYF	TGTGCCAGCAGAACTAGAAACACCATATATTTT	11	NA	TRBV6-5	TRBJ1-3	NA
CASSPPGQGIEQYF	TGTGCCAGCAGCCCTCCGGGACAGGGAATCGAGCAGTACTTC	14	NA	TRBV7-2	TRBJ2-7	TRBD1
CASSPWQGYGYTF	TGTGCCAGCTCACCCTGGCAGGGCTATGGCTACACCTTC	13	NA	TRBV18	TRBJ1-2	NA
CASSLVGGNEQFF	TGTGCCAGCAGCTTAGTCGGAGGAAATGAGCAGTTCTTC	13	NA	TRBV7-2	TRBJ2-1	NA
CASSQQAGGANVLTF	TGTGCCAGCAGCCAACAGGCGGGTGGGGCCAACGTCCTGACTTTC	15	NA	TRBV3-1/TRBV3-2	TRBJ2-6	NA
CASSEQGSGNTIYF	TGTGCCAGCAGTGAACAGGGGTCTGGAAACACCATATATTTT	14	NA	TRBV25-1	TRBJ1-3	NA
CASSLSTGGNSPLHF	TGTGCCAGCAGTTTATCTACAGGGGGAAATTCACCCCTCCACTTT	15	NA	TRBV27	TRBJ1-6	TRBD1
CASSPRSLTPGYGYTF	TGTGCCAGCAGCCCTCGTAGCCTAACCCCGGGCTATGGCTACACCTTC	16	NA	TRBV28	TRBJ1-2	NA
CASSLQALKNTEAFF	TGTGCCAGCAGTTTGCAGGCGCTAAAGAACACTGAAGCTTTCTTT	15	NA	TRBV27	TRBJ1-1	NA
CATSDSGLKGNNSPLHF	TGTGCCACCAGTGATTCCGGACTAAAGGGGAATAATTCACCCCTCCACTTT	17	NA	TRBV24-1	TRBJ1-6	NA
CASSLREARTDTQYF	TGTGCCAGCAGCTTAAGGGAGGCTAGGACAGATACGCAGTATTTT	15	few	TRBV7-2	TRBJ2-3	NA
CASSEGGRAPQYF	TGTGCCAGCAGTGAAGGGGGGAGGGCCCCCCAGTACTTC	13	few	TRBV2	TRBJ2-5	TRBD2
CAWSVKTSNTEAFF	TGTGCCTGGAGTGTAAAGACTTCGAACACTGAAGCTTTCTTT	14	NA	TRBV30	TRBJ1-1	NA
CASSPYRSYEQYF	TGTGCCAGCAGTCCGTACCGGAGCTACGAGCAGTACTTC	13	NA	TRBV12-3/TRBV12-4	TRBJ2-7	NA
CASSLPNQPQHF	TGTGCCAGCAGCCTCCCTAATCAGCCCCAGCATTTT	12	NA	TRBV7-9	TRBJ1-5	NA
CASSELTAGEEKLFF	TGTGCCAGCAGTGAATTGACGGCAGGGGAGGAAAAACTGTTTTTT	15	NA	TRBV6-1	TRBJ1-4	NA
CASSRTPGPVSNQPQHF	TGTGCCAGCAGCCGCACTCCGGGTCCTGTTAGCAATCAGCCCCAGCATTTT	17	NA	TRBV27	TRBJ1-5	NA
CASSSAATTGGGPQHF	TGTGCCAGCAGCTCCGCGGCTACTACAGGGGGCGGGCCCCAGCATTTT	16	NA	TRBV7-8	TRBJ1-5	TRBD1
CASSLLAASNTGELFF	TGTGCCAGCAGCCTTCTAGCGGCATCGAACACCGGGGAGCTGTTTTTT	16	NA	TRBV11-2	TRBJ2-2	TRBD2
CASSIVRGRGNEQFF	TGTGCCAGTAGTATAGTTAGGGGGCGCGGGAATGAGCAGTTCTTC	15	NA	TRBV19	TRBJ2-1	TRBD1
CASAPQGQGSGGYTF	TGTGCCAGCGCTCCGCAGGGACAGGGCAGCGGTGGCTACACCTTC	15	NA	TRBV28	TRBJ1-2	TRBD1
CASSLGSLNTEAFF	TGTGCCAGCAGCTTGGGCAGTCTCAACACTGAAGCTTTCTTT	14	NA	TRBV5-5	TRBJ1-1	NA
CASSGRVATGELFF	TGTGCCAGTAGTGGGCGGGTGGCGACCGGGGAGCTGTTTTTT	14	NA	TRBV19	TRBJ2-2	NA
CASSPGTVLGNTIYF	TGTGCCAGCAGTCCCGGGACAGTCCTTGGAAACACCATATATTTT	15	NA	TRBV28	TRBJ1-3	TRBD1